The clone carrying this T cell receptor (beta chain) was detected once. The sample has other DNA sequences that encode this CDR3 too. The sample belongs to a study of blood T cell repertoires in COVID-19. Study background: Some COVID-19 samples were acute and others convalescent; all came from the United States, Italy and Spain. Nucleic acid was either cDNA or gDNA, and it came from T cells, B-cell-depleted T cells, or PBMCs.

Authors' data handling: Counts of nucleated cells, estimated from reference gene primer amplification, were obtained. Clones were read by immunoSEQ multiplex PCR, and TCRdb kept only the in-frame ones, dropping some. V and J calls plus clone size are reproduced from that table; the DNA served to infer D and trimming. This repertoire shows about 490,000 clones, 70% to 90% found once; its top ten account for roughly 3.2%. The length of the CDR3 is 14 residues. CDR1 and CDR2 from the germline V gene are SEHNR and FQNEAQ (reference sequence). Trimming took 3 bases from V and 5 from J, leaving 8 bases between them.

The sequenced material came from peripheral blood. The chain couples TRBV7-9 to TRBJ1-6, with D hard to call. The receptor was isolated from a human donor in a cohort sampled during active COVID-19. In nucleotides, the CDR3 is TGTGCCAGCAGCTTTATCCAGGATAATTCACCCCTCCACTTT. It translates to CASSFIQDNSPLHF.